This T cell receptor (beta chain) was retrieved from a study of cytomegalovirus exposure and HLA in healthy donors. Comment on this clone: Its matching antigen is unknown.

Points from the study as a whole: Indistinguishable V segments, including TRBV6-2 and TRBV6-3, were excluded. Reported findings show TCR beta sequences accurately forecast HLA-A and HLA-B alleles in most subjects.

Primers for the PCR totalled 60 Vbeta and 13 Jbeta. Using immunoSEQ multiplex PCR, the repertoire was profiled, and TCRdb retains in-frame clones only, with some absent. The table records about 200,000 clones, about 86% of them present only once. This CDR3 has 15 residues. Germline-derived CDR1 and CDR2 are LNHDA and SQIVND (reference sequence). V lost 3 bases, J lost 2 bases, and 12 bases lay in between. The TCR originated in a woman between 25 and 40 years old in good health and CMV-seronegative. This chain connects TRBV19 to TRBJ2-3; D ambiguous. Sequencing input: PBMCs. The CDR3 sequence is CASSIGDDSTDTQYF. The DNA of the CDR3 is TGTGCCAGTAGTATCGGCGACGACTCCACAGATACGCAGTATTTT.